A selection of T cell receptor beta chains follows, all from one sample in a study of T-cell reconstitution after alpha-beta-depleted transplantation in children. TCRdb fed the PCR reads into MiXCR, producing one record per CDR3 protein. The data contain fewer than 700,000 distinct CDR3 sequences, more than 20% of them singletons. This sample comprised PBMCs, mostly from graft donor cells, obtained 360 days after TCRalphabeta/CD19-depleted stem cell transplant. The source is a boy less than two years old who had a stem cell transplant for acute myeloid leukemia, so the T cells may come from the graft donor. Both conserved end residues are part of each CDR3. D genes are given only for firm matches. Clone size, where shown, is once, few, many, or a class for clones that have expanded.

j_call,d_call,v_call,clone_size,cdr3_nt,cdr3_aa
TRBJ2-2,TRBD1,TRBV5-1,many,TGCGCCAGCAGCAGCGCGGACAGGGGTGGCACCGGGGAGCTGTTTTTT,CASSSADRGGTGELFF
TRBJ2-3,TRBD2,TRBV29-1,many,TGCAGCGTTGACGGGCTGACTAGCCTTATAAGGGCAGATACGCAGTATTTT,CSVDGLTSLIRADTQYF
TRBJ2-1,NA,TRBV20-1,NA,TGCAGTGCTAGACTGAGGGCGGCAAACTACAATGAGCAGTTCTTC,CSARLRAANYNEQFF
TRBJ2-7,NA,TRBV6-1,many,TGTGCCAGCAGACCCCAGGGCGCCCCTACCTACGAGCAGTACTTC,CASRPQGAPTYEQYF
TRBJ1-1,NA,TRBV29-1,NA,TGCAGCGTTGAAAACGGGGGCCGGGGGCGTGGAGCTTTCTTT,CSVENGGRGRGAFF
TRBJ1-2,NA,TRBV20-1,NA,TGCAGTGCACCTGCGTGGACAGACGCTAACTATGGCTACACCTTC,CSAPAWTDANYGYTF
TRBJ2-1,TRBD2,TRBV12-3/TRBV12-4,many,TGTGCCAGCAGTTTAGACGGAGCGGGGGACTACAATGAGCAGTTCTTC,CASSLDGAGDYNEQFF
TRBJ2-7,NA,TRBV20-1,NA,TGCAGTGCTAGAGGTGAACGGGGTCACTCGTACGAGCAGTACTTC,CSARGERGHSYEQYF
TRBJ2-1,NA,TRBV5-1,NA,TGCGCCAGCAGCTTGACGGGGGCAGGTGAGCAGTTCTTC,CASSLTGAGEQFF
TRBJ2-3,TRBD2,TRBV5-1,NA,TGCGCCAGCAGCTTGGCGGGGGGGGCAAACACAGATACGCAGTATTTT,CASSLAGGANTDTQYF
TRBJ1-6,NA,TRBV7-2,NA,TGTGCCAGCAGCCCGGGGAACAGGGCTTCACCCCTCCACTTT,CASSPGNRASPLHF
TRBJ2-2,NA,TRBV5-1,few,TGCGCCAGCAGCGATCAGGGGAACACCGGGGAGCTGTTTTTT,CASSDQGNTGELFF
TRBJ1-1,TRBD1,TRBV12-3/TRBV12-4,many,TGTGCCAGCAGTTCTACAGGGGAGACTGAAGCTTTCTTT,CASSSTGETEAFF
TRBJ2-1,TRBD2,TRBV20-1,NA,TGCAGTGCTAGGGGGGAGGGCTACAATGAGCAGTTCTTC,CSARGEGYNEQFF
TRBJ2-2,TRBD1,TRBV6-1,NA,TGTGCCATCCAAGACAGGGCGAACACCGGGGAGCTGTTTTTT,CAIQDRANTGELFF
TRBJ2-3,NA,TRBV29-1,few,TGCAGCGTTTTAATGGGAACCGGGAGCACAGATACGCAGTATTTT,CSVLMGTGSTDTQYF
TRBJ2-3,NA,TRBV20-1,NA,TGCAGTCCAACAGCGGGCCCCTATGATACGCAGTATTTT,CSPTAGPYDTQYF